A single count supports the clone carrying this T cell receptor (beta chain). Germline V CDR1 and CDR2: SGHDT, YYEEEE. The germline V and J ends were trimmed by 3 bases and 0 bases, with 4 bases remaining between them. The CDR3 totals 14 residues. This specimen belongs to a study of blood T cell repertoires in COVID-19. Authors' data handling: Amplification from reference gene primers served as the basis for estimated nucleated cell counts. Only in-frame clones appear in the TCRdb table, and some are missing; sequencing was by immunoSEQ multiplex PCR. For V, J and clone size, that table is used; D and trimming come from the DNA. Altogether around 260,000 clones are present, about 93% being singletons, with the ten largest covering 0.9% to 1.2%.

The receptor was isolated from a woman in her 30s who had recovered from COVID-19. The chain couples TRBV5-6 to TRBJ2-6; D unresolved. Sequencing was done on a sample of PBMCs or T cells enriched from blood (not recorded which). CDR3 nucleotide sequence: TGTGCCAGCAGCTGGCCCTCTGGGGCCAACGTCCTGACTTTC. It yields the protein CASSWPSGANVLTF.